These 5 T cell receptor beta chains were all obtained from the same sample, sequenced in a study of T cell responses to AZD1222 COVID-19 vaccine. Clones were read by immunoSEQ multiplex PCR, and TCRdb kept only the in-frame ones, dropping some. In the table there are 96,000 or so clones, 75% to 90% of which are singletons. The sample in question was peripheral blood, obtained on day 0 of AZD1222 vaccination. Every receptor here comes from an adult in good health.

This chain joins TRBV9 and TRBJ2-7; 8 bases agree with TRBD2. V lost 3 bases, J lost 6 bases, and 5 bases stayed unmatched. CDR1 SGDLS and CDR2 YYNGEE come from the germline V gene. The CDR3 spans 13 residues. The CDR3 here is CASSAPGGSEQYF. CDR3 sequence (DNA): TGTGCCAGCAGCGCCCCGGGAGGGTCCGAGCAGTACTTC.

V usage is TRBV18 and J usage is TRBJ2-1; D call uncertain. V lost 0 bases, J lost 6 bases, and 12 bases lay in between. The CDR3 is 15 residues long. CDR1 is KGHSH and CDR2 is LQKENI in the germline V gene. DNA of the CDR3: TGTGCCAGCTCACCACCAAACTCAATACCCAATGAGCAGTTCTTC. Amino acid sequence: CASSPPNSIPNEQFF.

The rearrangement links TRBV6-1 to TRBJ2-3; tentative D call: TRBD1 (6 bases). Trimming left V 2 bases short and J 2 bases short, with 11 bases between. Looked up from germline, CDR1 is MNHNS and CDR2 is SASEGT. The length of the CDR3 is 15 residues. CDR3 DNA: TGTGCCAGCAGTGAATGGGCAGGGGTCACAGATACGCAGTATTTT. Its protein is CASSEWAGVTDTQYF.

The CDR3 DNA reads as TGTGCCAGCAGCTTCGTCGGGGATACGCAGTATTTT. Translation: CASSFVGDTQYF. The chain employs TRBV7-9 and TRBJ2-3; D gene uncertain. From germline, CDR1 is SEHNR and CDR2 FQNEAQ (reference sequence). The CDR3 loop spans 12 amino acids. Trimming shortened V by 3 bases and J by 6 bases, and 7 bases separated the two germline ends.

This chain links TRBV5-4 with TRBJ1-6, with D perhaps matching TRBD1 (6 bases). CDR1 and CDR2 (germline): SGHNT, YYREEE (reference sequence). The CDR3 spans 15 residues. V gave up 1 base and J gave up 8 bases, with 13 bases separating them. CDR3 amino acids: CASSLSAGDDSPLHF. CDR3 coding DNA: TGTGCCAGCAGCTTGAGTGCAGGGGATGATTCACCCCTCCACTTT.